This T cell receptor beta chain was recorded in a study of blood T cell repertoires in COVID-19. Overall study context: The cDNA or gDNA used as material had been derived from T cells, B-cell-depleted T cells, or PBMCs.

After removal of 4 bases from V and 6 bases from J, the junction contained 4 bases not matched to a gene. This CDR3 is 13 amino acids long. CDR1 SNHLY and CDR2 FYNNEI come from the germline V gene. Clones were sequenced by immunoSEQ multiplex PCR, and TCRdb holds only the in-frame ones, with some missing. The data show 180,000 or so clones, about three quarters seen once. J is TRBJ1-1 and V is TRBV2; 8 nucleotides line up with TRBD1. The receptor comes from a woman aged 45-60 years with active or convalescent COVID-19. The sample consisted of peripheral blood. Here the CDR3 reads CASSGDRWAEAFF. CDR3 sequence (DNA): TGTGCCAGCAGTGGGGACAGGTGGGCTGAAGCTTTCTTT.